The clone carrying this TCR beta chain occurred many times. The sample is drawn from a study of patients and donors after allogeneic stem cell transplantation. Germline CDR1 SGHRS, CDR2 YFSETQ. CDR3 length: 18 residues. V trimming: 4 bases; J trimming: 0 bases; junction bases outside the gene matches: 12. TCRdb re-analysed the RT-PCR reads in MiXCR, keeping a single row per CDR3 protein. This repertoire shows about 410,000 distinct CDR3 sequences, roughly 17% found once; its top ten account for about 7%. Sample: blood, either unsorted or a sorted T cell fraction (not recorded which). This receptor was identified in a human donor who was either an allogeneic HSCT recipient or a stem cell or donor lymphocyte infusion donor (not recorded which). It is not recorded whose cells these are; they may come from a transplant donor. V is TRBV5-1 and J is TRBJ2-4, with 8 bases that match TRBD1. This CDR3 reads CASSTGGTGRLAKNIQYF. CDR3 DNA: TGCGCCAGCAGCACCGGAGGGACAGGCCGGTTAGCCAAAAACATTCAGTACTTC.